This entry is about one TCR beta chain. Its antigen is unknown. Deletions cut 7 bases from V and 7 bases from J, with 14 bases between. Germline lookup yields CDR1 SEHNR and CDR2 FQNEAQ (reference sequence). This CDR3 has 13 amino acids. The sample is drawn from a study of long-term antiretroviral therapy in people with HIV. Across the whole study: The study's earliest collections predate the 2015 immediate-ART recommendation by about a decade.

Cryopreserved PBMC, at roughly 1-10 million per sample, were present before DNA extraction. Findings and limits, study-wide: ART-treated samples gained diversity yet remained below transplant donor controls. Dominance of pre-ART expanded clones persisted, fluctuating and often declining after ART.

Researchers report immunoSEQ v3.0 was run at survey level. The assay was immunoSEQ multiplex PCR, and TCRdb's table has in-frame clones only and misses some. The repertoire holds some 25,000 clones, with just over 85% as singletons. The material sequenced was unsorted PBMCs, taken 1.2 years after starting antiretroviral therapy. The rearrangement joins TRBV7-9 to TRBJ1-3; D is ambiguous. This receptor was obtained from a man in his fifties with HIV. The CDR3 sequence: CASTSEGGNTIYF. The CDR3 bases are TGTGCCAGCACGTCCGAGGGCGGGAACACCATATATTTT.